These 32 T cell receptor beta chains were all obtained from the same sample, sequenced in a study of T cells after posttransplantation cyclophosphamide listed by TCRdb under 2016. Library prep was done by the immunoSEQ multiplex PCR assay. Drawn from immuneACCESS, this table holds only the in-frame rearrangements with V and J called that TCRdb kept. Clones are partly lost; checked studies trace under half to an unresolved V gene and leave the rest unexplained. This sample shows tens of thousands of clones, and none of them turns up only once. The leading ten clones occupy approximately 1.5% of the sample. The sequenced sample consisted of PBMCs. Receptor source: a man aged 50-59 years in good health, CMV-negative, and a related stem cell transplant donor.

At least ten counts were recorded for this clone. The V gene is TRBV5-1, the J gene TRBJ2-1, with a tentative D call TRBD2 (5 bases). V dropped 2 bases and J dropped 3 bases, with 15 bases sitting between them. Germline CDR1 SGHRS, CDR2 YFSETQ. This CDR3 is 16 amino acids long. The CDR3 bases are TGCGCCAGCAGCTTAGTCGGGGTCGCTGGCTACAATGAGCAGTTCTTC. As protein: CASSLVGVAGYNEQFF.

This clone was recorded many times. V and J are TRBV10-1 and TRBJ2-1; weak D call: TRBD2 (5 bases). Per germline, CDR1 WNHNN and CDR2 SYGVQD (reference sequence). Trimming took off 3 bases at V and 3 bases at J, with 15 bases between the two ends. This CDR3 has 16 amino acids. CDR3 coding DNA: TGCGCCAGCAGTGAAACTAGAACAACGGTCTACAATGAGCAGTTCTTC. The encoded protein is CASSETRTTVYNEQFF.

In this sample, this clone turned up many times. CDR3 in DNA: TGTGCCAGCAGACCGGGGGGGCCAGGTACGCAGTATTTT. This codes for CASRPGGPGTQYF. The genes are TRBV6-6 and TRBJ2-3, with TRBD2 matching over 8 bases. The V gene end was trimmed by 6 bases and the J gene end by 8 bases; junction bases not matched to a gene: 7. Germline V gene sequence: CDR1 MNHNY, CDR2 SVGAGI (reference sequence). This CDR3 comprises 13 residues.

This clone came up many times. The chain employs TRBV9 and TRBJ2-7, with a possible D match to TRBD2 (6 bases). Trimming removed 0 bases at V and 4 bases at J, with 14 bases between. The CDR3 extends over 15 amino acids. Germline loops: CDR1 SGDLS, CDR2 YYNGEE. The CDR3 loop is CASSVGGSGTYEQYF. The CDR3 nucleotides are TGTGCCAGCAGCGTAGGGGGTAGCGGAACTTACGAGCAGTACTTC.

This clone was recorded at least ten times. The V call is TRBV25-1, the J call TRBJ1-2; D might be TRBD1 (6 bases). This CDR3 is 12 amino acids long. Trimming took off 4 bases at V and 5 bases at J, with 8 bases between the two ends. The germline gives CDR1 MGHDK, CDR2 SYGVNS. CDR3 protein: CASSGTVYGYTF. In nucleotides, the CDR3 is TGTGCCAGCAGTGGGACAGTTTATGGCTACACCTTC.

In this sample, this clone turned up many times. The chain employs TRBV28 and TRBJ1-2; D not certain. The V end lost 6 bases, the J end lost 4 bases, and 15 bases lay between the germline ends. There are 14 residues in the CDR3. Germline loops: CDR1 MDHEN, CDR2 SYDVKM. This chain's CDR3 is CASRPGGASYGYTF. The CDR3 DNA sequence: TGTGCCAGCAGACCTGGTGGAGCCAGCTATGGCTACACCTTC.

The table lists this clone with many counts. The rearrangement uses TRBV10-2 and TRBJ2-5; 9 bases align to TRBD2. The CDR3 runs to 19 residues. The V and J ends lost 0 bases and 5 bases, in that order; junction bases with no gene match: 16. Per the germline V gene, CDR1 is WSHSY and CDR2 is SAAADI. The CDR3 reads CASSESIPEPSGVWETQYF. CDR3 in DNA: TGCGCCAGCAGTGAGTCGATTCCTGAGCCTAGCGGGGTTTGGGAGACCCAGTACTTC.

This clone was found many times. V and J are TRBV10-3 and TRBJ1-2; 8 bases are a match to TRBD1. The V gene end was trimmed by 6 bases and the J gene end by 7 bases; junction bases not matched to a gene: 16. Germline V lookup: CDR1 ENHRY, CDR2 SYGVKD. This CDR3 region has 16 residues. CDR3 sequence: CAIRGTGHPTWAGYTF. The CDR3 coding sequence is TGTGCCATCAGGGGGACAGGCCACCCTACTTGGGCTGGCTACACCTTC.

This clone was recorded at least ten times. The CDR3: CASSLGQRGETQYF. DNA of the CDR3: TGTGCCAGCAGCTTAGGACAGCGGGGGGAGACCCAGTACTTC. V and J are TRBV7-7 and TRBJ2-5; 8 nucleotides match TRBD2. With V trimmed by 1 base and J by 5 bases, 3 bases remained unmatched. Germline V gives CDR1 SSHAT, CDR2 FNYEAQ (reference sequence). The CDR3 has 14 amino acids.

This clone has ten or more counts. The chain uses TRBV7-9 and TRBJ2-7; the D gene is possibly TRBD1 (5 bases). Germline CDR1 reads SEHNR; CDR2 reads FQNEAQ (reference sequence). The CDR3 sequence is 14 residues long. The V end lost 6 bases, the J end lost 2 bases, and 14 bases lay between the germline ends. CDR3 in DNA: TGTGCCAGCAGTCCAGGCAGGGAAACCTACGAGCAGTACTTC. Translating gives CASSPGRETYEQYF.

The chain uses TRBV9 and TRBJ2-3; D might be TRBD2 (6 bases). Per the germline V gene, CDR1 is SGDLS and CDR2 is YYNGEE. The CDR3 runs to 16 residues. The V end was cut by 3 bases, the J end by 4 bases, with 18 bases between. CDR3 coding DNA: TGTGCCAGCAGCGACACCGGACGCTCGGGGGCAGATACGCAGTATTTT. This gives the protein CASSDTGRSGADTQYF. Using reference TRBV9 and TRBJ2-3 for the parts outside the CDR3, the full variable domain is DSGVTQTPKHLITATGQRVTLRCSPRSGDLSVYWYQQSLDQGLQFLIQYYNGEERAKGNILERFSAQQFPDLHSELNLSSLELGDSALYFCASSDTGRSGADTQYFGPGTRLTVL.

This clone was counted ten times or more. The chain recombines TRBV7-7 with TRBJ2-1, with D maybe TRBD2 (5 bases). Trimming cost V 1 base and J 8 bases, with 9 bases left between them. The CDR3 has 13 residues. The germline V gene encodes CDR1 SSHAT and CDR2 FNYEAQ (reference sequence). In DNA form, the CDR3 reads TGTGCCAGCAGCTTAGGGACCGGGGATGAGCAGTTCTTC. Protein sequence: CASSLGTGDEQFF.

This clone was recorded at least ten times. This chain's CDR3 is CASSGWGRNEQFF. CDR3 nucleotide sequence: TGTGCCAGCAGCGGGTGGGGGAGGAATGAGCAGTTCTTC. The chain combines TRBV9 with TRBJ2-1, with D maybe TRBD2 (6 bases). Trimming took 3 bases from V and 7 from J, leaving 11 bases between them. The CDR3 loop spans 13 amino acids. Germline CDR1 and CDR2: SGDLS and YYNGEE.

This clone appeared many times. CDR3 in amino acids: CASGVDQRTIYF. The CDR3 DNA sequence: TGTGCTAGTGGTGTGGACCAGAGGACCATATATTTT. The chain carries TRBV12-5 and TRBJ1-3; unclear D gene. The CDR3 extends over 12 amino acids. The V and J ends lost 5 bases and 10 bases respectively, with 12 bases between them. CDR1 LGHNT and CDR2 FRNRAP come from the germline V gene.

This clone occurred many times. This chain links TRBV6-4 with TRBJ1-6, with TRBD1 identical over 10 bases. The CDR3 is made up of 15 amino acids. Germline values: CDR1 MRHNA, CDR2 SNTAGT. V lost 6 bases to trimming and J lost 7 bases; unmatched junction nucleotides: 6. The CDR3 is CASRPDRGWNSPLHF. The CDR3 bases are TGTGCCAGCAGACCGGACAGGGGGTGGAATTCACCCCTCCACTTT.

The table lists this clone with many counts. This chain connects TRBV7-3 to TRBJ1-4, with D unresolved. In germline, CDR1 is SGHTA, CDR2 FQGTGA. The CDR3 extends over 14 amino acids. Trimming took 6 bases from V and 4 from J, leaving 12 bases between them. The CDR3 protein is CASRPDRLNEKLFF. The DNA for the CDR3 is TGTGCCAGCAGACCGGATAGACTTAATGAAAAACTGTTTTTT.

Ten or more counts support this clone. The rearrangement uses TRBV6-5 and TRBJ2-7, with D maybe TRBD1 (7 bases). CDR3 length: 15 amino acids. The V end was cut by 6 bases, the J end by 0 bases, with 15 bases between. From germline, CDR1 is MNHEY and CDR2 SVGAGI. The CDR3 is CASRRGDSSSYEQYF. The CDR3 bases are TGTGCCAGCAGAAGGGGGGACAGCAGCTCCTACGAGCAGTACTTC.

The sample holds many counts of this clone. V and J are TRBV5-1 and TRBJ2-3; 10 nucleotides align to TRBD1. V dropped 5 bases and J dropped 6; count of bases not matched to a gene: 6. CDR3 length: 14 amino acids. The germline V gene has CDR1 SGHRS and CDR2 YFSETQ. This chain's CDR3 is CASRTGTGEDTQYF. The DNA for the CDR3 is TGCGCCAGCAGAACCGGGACAGGGGAGGATACGCAGTATTTT. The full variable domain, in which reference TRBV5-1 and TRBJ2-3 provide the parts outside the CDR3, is KAGVTQTPRYLIKTRGQQVTLSCSPISGHRSVSWYQQTPGQGLQFLFEYFSETQRNKGNFPGRFSGRQFSNSRSEMNVSTLELGDSALYLCASRTGTGEDTQYFGPGTRLTVL.

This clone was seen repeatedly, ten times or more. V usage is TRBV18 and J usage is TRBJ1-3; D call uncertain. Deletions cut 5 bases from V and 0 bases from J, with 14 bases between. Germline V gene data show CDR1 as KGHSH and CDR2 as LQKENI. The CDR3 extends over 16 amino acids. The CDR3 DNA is TGTGCCAGCTCAACGGCTCAGGCAAACTCTGGAAACACCATATATTTT. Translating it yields CASSTAQANSGNTIYF.

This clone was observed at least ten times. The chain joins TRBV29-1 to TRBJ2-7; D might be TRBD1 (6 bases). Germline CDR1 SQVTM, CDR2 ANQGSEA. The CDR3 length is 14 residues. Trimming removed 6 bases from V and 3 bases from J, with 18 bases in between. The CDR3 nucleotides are TGCAGCGTATCAAGACAGGAAGGAAACTACGAGCAGTACTTC. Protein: CSVSRQEGNYEQYF.

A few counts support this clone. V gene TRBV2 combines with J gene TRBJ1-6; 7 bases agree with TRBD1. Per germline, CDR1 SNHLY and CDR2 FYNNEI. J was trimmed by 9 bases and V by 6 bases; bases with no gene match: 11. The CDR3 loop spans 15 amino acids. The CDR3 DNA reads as TGTGCCAGCAGGACAGGGCTGGGTTCGTTTTCACCCCTCCACTTT. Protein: CASRTGLGSFSPLHF.

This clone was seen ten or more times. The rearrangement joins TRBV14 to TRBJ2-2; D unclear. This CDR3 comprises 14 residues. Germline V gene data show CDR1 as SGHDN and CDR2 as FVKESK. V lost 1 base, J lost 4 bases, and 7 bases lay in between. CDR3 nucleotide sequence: TGTGCCAGCAGCCAAGTAACTTTCACCGGGGAGCTGTTTTTT. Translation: CASSQVTFTGELFF.

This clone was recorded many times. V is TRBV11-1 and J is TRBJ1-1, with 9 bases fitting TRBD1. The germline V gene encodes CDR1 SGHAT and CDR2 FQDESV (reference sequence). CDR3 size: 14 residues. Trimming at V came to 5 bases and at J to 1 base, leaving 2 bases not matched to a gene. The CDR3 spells CASSAGQGNTEAFF. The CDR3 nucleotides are TGTGCCAGCAGCGCGGGACAGGGGAACACTGAAGCTTTCTTT. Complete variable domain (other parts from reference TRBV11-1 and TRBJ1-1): EAEVAQSPRYKITEKSQAVAFWCDPISGHATLYWYRQILGQGPELLVQFQDESVVDDSQLPKDRFSAERLKGVDSTLKIQPAELGDSAMYLCASSAGQGNTEAFFGQGTRLTVV.

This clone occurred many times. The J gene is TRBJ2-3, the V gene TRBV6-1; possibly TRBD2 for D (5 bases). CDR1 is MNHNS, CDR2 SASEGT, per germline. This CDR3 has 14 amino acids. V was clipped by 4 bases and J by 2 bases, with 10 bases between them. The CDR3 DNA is TGTGCCAGCAGTGTAGGACTGAACACAGATACGCAGTATTTT. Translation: CASSVGLNTDTQYF.

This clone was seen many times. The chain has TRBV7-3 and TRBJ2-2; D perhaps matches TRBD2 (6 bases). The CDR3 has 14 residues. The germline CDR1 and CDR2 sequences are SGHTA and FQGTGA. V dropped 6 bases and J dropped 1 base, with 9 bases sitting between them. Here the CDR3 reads CASRWGGNTGELFF. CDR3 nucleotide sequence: TGTGCCAGCAGATGGGGAGGGAACACCGGGGAGCTGTTTTTT. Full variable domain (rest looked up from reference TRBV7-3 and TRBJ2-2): GAGVSQTPSNKVTEKGKYVELRCDPISGHTALYWYRQSLGQGPEFLIYFQGTGAADDSGLPNDRFFAVRPEGSVSTLKIQRTERGDSAVYLCASRWGGNTGELFFGEGSRLTVL.

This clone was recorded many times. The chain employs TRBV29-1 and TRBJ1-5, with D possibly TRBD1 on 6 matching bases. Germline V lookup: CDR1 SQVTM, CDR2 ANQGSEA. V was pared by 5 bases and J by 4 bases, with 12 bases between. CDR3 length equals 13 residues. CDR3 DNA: TGCAGCGTTCAGGGGATGGGAAATCAGCCCCAGCATTTT. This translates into CSVQGMGNQPQHF.

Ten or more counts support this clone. CDR3 coding DNA: TGCGCCAGCAGTCCAAGCGGGGGTGAAGATACGCAGTATTTT. Protein sequence: CASSPSGGEDTQYF. The J gene is TRBJ2-3, the V gene TRBV10-1, with 8 bases fitting TRBD2. J gave up 5 bases and V 5 bases, and 6 bases lay outside the gene matches. The CDR3 runs to 14 residues. Germline CDR1 reads WNHNN; CDR2 reads SYGVQD (reference sequence).

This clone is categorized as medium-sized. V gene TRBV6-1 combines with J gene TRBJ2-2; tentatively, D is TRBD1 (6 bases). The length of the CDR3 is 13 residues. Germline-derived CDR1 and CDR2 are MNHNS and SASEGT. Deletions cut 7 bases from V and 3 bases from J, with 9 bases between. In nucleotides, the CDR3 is TGTGCCAGCAATAAGGGGGACACCGGGGAGCTGTTTTTT. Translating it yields CASNKGDTGELFF.

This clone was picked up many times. The CDR3 DNA sequence: TGTGCCAGCAGCTTAGTTAAGGCTAGCGGGGGGCTAGATACGCAGTATTTT. It codes for CASSLVKASGGLDTQYF. The chain links TRBV7-9 to TRBJ2-3; 11 positions match TRBD2. Germline loops: CDR1 SEHNR, CDR2 FQNEAQ (reference sequence). The trim removed 1 base at V and 5 bases at J, leaving 8 bases unmatched. This CDR3 has 17 amino acids.

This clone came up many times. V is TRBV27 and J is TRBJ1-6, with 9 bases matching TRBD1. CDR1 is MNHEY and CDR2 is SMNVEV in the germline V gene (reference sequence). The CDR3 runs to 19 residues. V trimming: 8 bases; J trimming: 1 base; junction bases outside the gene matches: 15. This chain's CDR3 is CASGAPGQGPSSYNSPLHF. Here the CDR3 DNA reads TGTGCCAGCGGTGCGCCGGGACAGGGACCCTCGTCCTATAATTCACCCCTCCACTTT.

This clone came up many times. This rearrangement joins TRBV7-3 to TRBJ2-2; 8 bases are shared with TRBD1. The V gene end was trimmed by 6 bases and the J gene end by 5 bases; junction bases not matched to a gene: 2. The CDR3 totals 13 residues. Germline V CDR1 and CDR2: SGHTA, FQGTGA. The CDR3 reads CASRQGVTGELFF. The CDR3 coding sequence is TGTGCCAGCAGACAGGGGGTGACCGGGGAGCTGTTTTTT. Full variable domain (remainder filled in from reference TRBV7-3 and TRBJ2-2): GAGVSQTPSNKVTEKGKYVELRCDPISGHTALYWYRQSLGQGPEFLIYFQGTGAADDSGLPNDRFFAVRPEGSVSTLKIQRTERGDSAVYLCASRQGVTGELFFGEGSRLTVL.

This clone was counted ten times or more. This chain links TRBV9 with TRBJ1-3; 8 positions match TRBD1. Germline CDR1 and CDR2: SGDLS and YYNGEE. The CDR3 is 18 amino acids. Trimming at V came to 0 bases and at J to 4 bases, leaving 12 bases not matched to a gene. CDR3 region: CASSVAPVDRGGGNTIYF. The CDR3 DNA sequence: TGTGCCAGCAGCGTAGCCCCCGTCGACAGGGGAGGAGGAAACACCATATATTTT.